These 30 T cell receptor beta chains were sequenced from one sample in a study of control samples from healthy donors and cancer patients. Profiling relied on immunoSEQ multiplex PCR, and the TCRdb table lists in-frame clones only, not all of them. The table shows roughly 150,000 clones, with 85% to 95% occurring only once. Sequenced input: blood. All receptors come from a man aged 50 or older in good health.

The genes are TRBV27 and TRBJ2-5, with 9 bases that match TRBD1. Germline CDR1 is MNHEY and CDR2 is SMNVEV (reference sequence). Unmatched junction bases numbered 12, after V lost 6 bases and J lost 4 bases. This CDR3 contains 16 residues. In DNA, the CDR3 is TGTGCCAGCAGGTTTGCGGGGACAGGGCGCGGAGAGACCCAGTACTTC. Encoded protein: CASRFAGTGRGETQYF.

The V and J genes are TRBV7-3 and TRBJ2-7; D gene uncertain. The V end was cut by 5 bases, the J end by 1 base, with 12 bases between. The CDR3 contains 14 residues. Germline assignment: CDR1 SGHTA and CDR2 FQGTGA. For the CDR3, the DNA is TGTGCCAGCAGCCCTACAAGCCATTCCTACGAGCAGTACTTC. Translation: CASSPTSHSYEQYF.

The rearrangement uses TRBV6-5 and TRBJ2-7; D unclear. The germline V gene encodes CDR1 MNHEY and CDR2 SVGAGI. The CDR3 has 12 residues. V lost 5 bases and J lost 8, with 13 bases in between. DNA for the CDR3: TGTGCCAGCAGTCAATGGACGGCCAAGCAGTACTTC. It yields the protein CASSQWTAKQYF.

The chain joins TRBV28 to TRBJ1-3; a weak D match, TRBD1 (6 bases). From germline, CDR1 is MDHEN and CDR2 SYDVKM. V lost 7 bases, J lost 4 bases, and 17 bases lay in between. The CDR3 is made up of 15 amino acids. The CDR3 region is CASNLAGGGGNTIYF. CDR3 in DNA: TGTGCCAGCAACCTGGCGGGGGGGGGCGGAAACACCATATATTTT.

The V call is TRBV21-1, the J call TRBJ2-3; the DNA was not used to check the table's D call, TRBD1. TRBV21-1 is an annotated pseudogene. This CDR3 comprises 16 residues. The DNA of the CDR3 is TGTGCCAGCAGCTCCCGGACCCAGTACAGGGGTGAGGGGTTCTATTTT. Translating it yields CASSSRTQYRGEGFYF.

V gene TRBV7-9 combines with J gene TRBJ2-1; the D call may be TRBD1 or TRBD2 (5 bases each). From germline, CDR1 is SEHNR and CDR2 FQNEAQ (reference sequence). V lost 4 bases to trimming and J lost 5 bases, with 9 bases between them. The CDR3 consists of 13 residues. The DNA for the CDR3 is TGTGCCAGCAGCTGGGACGCTAACAATGAGCAGTTCTTC. This sequence encodes CASSWDANNEQFF.

The chain joins TRBV29-1 to TRBJ1-3; 8 nucleotides agree with TRBD1. Unmatched junction bases numbered 2, after V lost 7 bases and J lost 0 bases. This CDR3 spans 13 amino acids. The germline CDR1 and CDR2 sequences are SQVTM and ANQGSEA. CDR3 region: CSADRDSGNTIYF. CDR3 in DNA: TGCAGCGCGGACAGGGACTCTGGAAACACCATATATTTT.

V gene TRBV7-6 combines with J gene TRBJ2-1; 10 nucleotides agree with TRBD1. The CDR3 extends over 14 amino acids. From germline, CDR1 is SGHVS and CDR2 FNYEAQ. V was clipped by 0 bases and J by 9 bases; unmatched bases: 2. The CDR3 loop reads CASSLATGGTEQFF. The CDR3 DNA reads TGTGCCAGCAGCTTAGCGACAGGGGGCACTGAGCAGTTCTTC.

This clone was detected once. V gene TRBV4-1 combines with J gene TRBJ1-4; D unresolved. This CDR3 comprises 13 residues. Trimming took off 6 bases at V and 6 bases at J, with 11 bases between the two ends. CDR1 MGHRA and CDR2 YSYEKL come from the germline V gene. The CDR3 DNA sequence: TGCGCCAGCAGTTGGGAGACGTATGAAAAACTGTTTTTT. This encodes CASSWETYEKLFF.

This clone was recorded a few times. V gene TRBV6-6 combines with J gene TRBJ2-7; 11 nucleotides agree with TRBD2. This CDR3 region has 12 residues. Trimming at V came to 10 bases and at J to 7 bases, leaving 6 bases not matched to a gene. The germline V gene has CDR1 MNHNY and CDR2 SVGAGI (reference sequence). CDR3: CATGLAGREQYF. CDR3 DNA sequence: TGTGCCACAGGACTAGCGGGTCGAGAGCAGTACTTC.

V is TRBV19 and J is TRBJ1-5; D is possibly TRBD1 (5 bases). Germline V gene data show CDR1 as LNHDA and CDR2 as SQIVND (reference sequence). The CDR3 consists of 15 residues. Trimming took off 2 bases at V and 6 bases at J, with 14 bases between the two ends. In DNA, the CDR3 is TGTGCCAGTAGTATATTGGGAGGGACGGGTCAGCCCCAGCATTTT. This translates into CASSILGGTGQPQHF.

This chain connects TRBV7-9 to TRBJ2-7; D ambiguous. The length of the CDR3 is 11 residues. The germline V gene encodes CDR1 SEHNR and CDR2 FQNEAQ (reference sequence). Trimming left V 7 bases short and J 1 base short, with 5 bases between. The CDR3 sequence is CASTSSYEQYF. The CDR3, as DNA: TGTGCCAGCACCAGTTCCTACGAGCAGTACTTC. The variable domain in full, completed from reference TRBV7-9 and TRBJ2-7, reads DTGVSQNPRHKITKRGQNVTFRCDPISEHNRLYWYRQTLGQGPEFLTYFQNEAQLEKSRLLSDRFSAERPKGSFSTLEIQRTEQGDSAMYLCASTSSYEQYFGPGTRLTVT.

The chain has TRBV27 and TRBJ2-7; 15 nucleotides agree with TRBD2. The CDR3 has 19 amino acids. CDR1 is MNHEY and CDR2 is SMNVEV in the germline V gene (reference sequence). The V and J ends lost 5 bases and 3 bases, in that order; junction bases with no gene match: 14. The CDR3 bases are TGTGCCAGCAGTCGAGAGTTCCGGGGACTAGCGGGAGGAAACTACGAGCAGTACTTC. Amino acid sequence: CASSREFRGLAGGNYEQYF.

The rearrangement uses TRBV27 and TRBJ2-7; TRBD1 agrees at 10 bases. The CDR3 loop spans 15 amino acids. Germline CDR1 is MNHEY and CDR2 is SMNVEV (reference sequence). The junction had 10 bases not matched to a gene; V was cut back by 5 bases and J by 6 bases. The CDR3 protein is CASSATGTGAREQYF. The CDR3 bases are TGTGCCAGCAGTGCTACCGGGACAGGGGCTCGCGAGCAGTACTTC.

The chain combines TRBV30 with TRBJ2-5, with TRBD2 matching 9 bases. Germline loops: CDR1 GTSNPN, CDR2 SVGIG (reference sequence). The CDR3 is made up of 17 amino acids. After removal of 3 bases from V and 4 bases from J, the junction contained 15 bases not matched to a gene. CDR3 in amino acids: CAWRLSVAGASRETQYF. DNA for the CDR3: TGTGCCTGGAGACTTTCCGTAGCGGGAGCGTCGAGAGAGACCCAGTACTTC.

The DNA for the CDR3 is TGTGCCAGTAGTACGGGGGAGGAGACCCAGTACTTC. It encodes CASSTGEETQYF. V gene TRBV19 combines with J gene TRBJ2-5, with a tentative D call TRBD2 (6 bases). Germline assignment: CDR1 LNHDA and CDR2 SQIVND (reference sequence). The CDR3 contains 12 residues. With 4 bases removed from V and 5 bases from J, the gap between germline ends came to 8 bases.

The CDR3 DNA follows: TGTGCCAGCAGTTACCGGGCGAACACCGGGGAGCTGTTTTTT. It yields the protein CASSYRANTGELFF. The rearrangement joins TRBV6-5 to TRBJ2-2; unclear D gene. CDR1 MNHEY and CDR2 SVGAGI come from the germline V gene. With 2 bases removed from V and 0 bases from J, the gap between germline ends came to 4 bases. The CDR3 runs to 14 residues.

The rearrangement uses TRBV25-1 and TRBJ2-2; 8 bases agree with TRBD1. CDR1 and CDR2 from the germline V gene are MGHDK and SYGVNS. Unmatched junction bases numbered 11, after V lost 3 bases and J lost 2 bases. This CDR3 has 18 amino acids. The CDR3 reads CASSDDRGRPTNTGELFF. As DNA, the CDR3 is TGTGCCAGCAGTGACGACAGGGGCCGTCCTACTAACACCGGGGAGCTGTTTTTT. The full variable domain, its missing parts supplied by reference TRBV25-1 and TRBJ2-2, is EADIYQTPRYLVIGTGKKITLECSQTMGHDKMYWYQQDPGMELHLIHYSYGVNSTEKGDLSSESTVSRIRTEHFPLTLESARPSHTSQYLCASSDDRGRPTNTGELFFGEGSRLTVL.

J is TRBJ2-1 and V is TRBV7-6, with D possibly TRBD2 on 7 matching bases. This CDR3 comprises 14 residues. From germline, CDR1 is SGHVS and CDR2 FNYEAQ. Trimming left V 1 base short and J 10 bases short, with 14 bases between. The DNA for the CDR3 is TGTGCCAGCAGCTTAGAGGCGGGGGCCGTGGAGCAGTTCTTC. Translating gives CASSLEAGAVEQFF.

V and J are TRBV14 and TRBJ2-1; TRBD1 matches 8 bases. The V gene end was trimmed by 6 bases and the J gene end by 0 bases; junction bases not matched to a gene: 7. From germline, CDR1 is SGHDN and CDR2 FVKESK. CDR3 length: 16 residues. The CDR3 bases are TGTGCCAGCAGTCGGACAGGGAGGAGCTCCTACAATGAGCAGTTCTTC. It yields the protein CASSRTGRSSYNEQFF.

The rearrangement links TRBV4-1 to TRBJ2-6; 8 bases agree with TRBD1. There are 20 residues in the CDR3. The V and J ends lost 3 bases and 1 base, in that order; junction bases with no gene match: 14. Germline loops: CDR1 MGHRA, CDR2 YSYEKL. The CDR3 DNA reads as TGCGCCAGCAGCCACCGGACAGGGTTAAAGGGGGCATCTGGGGCCAACGTCCTGACTTTC. This translates into CASSHRTGLKGASGANVLTF.

This clone was recorded only once. The V gene is TRBV24-1, the J gene TRBJ2-5, with 13 bases that match TRBD2. This CDR3 is 15 amino acids long. In germline, CDR1 is KGHDR, CDR2 SFDVKD. Losses at the gene ends were 4 bases for V and 4 bases for J; bases not matched to a gene: 2. The CDR3 reads CATSELAGGLETQYF. The CDR3 coding sequence is TGTGCCACCAGTGAACTAGCGGGAGGGTTAGAGACCCAGTACTTC.

The V and J genes are TRBV3-1 (or the pseudogene TRBV3-2) and TRBJ2-1, with D unclear. The CDR3 has 11 amino acids. Trimming left V 6 bases short and J 7 bases short, with 7 bases between. Germline values: CDR1 LGHDT, CDR2 YNNKEL (reference sequence). Here the CDR3 reads CASSLGNEQFF. The CDR3, as DNA: TGTGCCAGCAGTCTGGGGAATGAGCAGTTCTTC.

The chain has TRBV4-2 and TRBJ2-1; 8 bases map to TRBD1. The V gene end was trimmed by 0 bases and the J gene end by 9 bases; junction bases not matched to a gene: 10. The CDR3 sequence is 16 residues long. Per the germline V gene, CDR1 is LGHNA and CDR2 is YNFKEQ. CDR3 nucleotides: TGTGCCAGCAGCCAAGACCCCAACGCGGGGACAGGTGAGCAGTTCTTC. It translates to CASSQDPNAGTGEQFF.

This clone appeared once. The rearrangement joins TRBV14 to TRBJ1-1; 9 bases align to TRBD1. CDR3 length: 14 amino acids. The V and J ends lost 3 bases and 4 bases, in that order; junction bases with no gene match: 3. In germline, CDR1 is SGHDN, CDR2 FVKESK. CDR3 nucleotides: TGTGCCAGCAGCCACGGACAGGGGTTCACTGAAGCTTTCTTT. As protein: CASSHGQGFTEAFF.

J is TRBJ2-3 and V is TRBV3-1 (or the pseudogene TRBV3-2), with D perhaps TRBD1 or TRBD2 (7 bases each). Per the germline V gene, CDR1 is LGHDT and CDR2 is YNNKEL (reference sequence). V shed 0 bases and J shed 14 bases, with 21 bases lying between them. This CDR3 comprises 15 residues. The chain's CDR3 is CASSQEKWEGAFAYF. The CDR3 DNA follows: TGTGCCAGCAGCCAAGAGAAGTGGGAGGGGGCTTTTGCGTATTTT.

J is TRBJ2-5 and V is TRBV5-1; TRBD1 might be the D (8 bases). Deletions cut 0 bases from V and 4 bases from J, with 13 bases between. The CDR3 has 15 amino acids. Germline V gene lookup returns CDR1 SGHRS and CDR2 YFSETQ. CDR3 residues: CASSLGTGRGETQYF. The CDR3 bases are TGCGCCAGCAGCTTGGGGACAGGGAGGGGAGAGACCCAGTACTTC. Full variable domain (rest looked up from reference TRBV5-1 and TRBJ2-5): KAGVTQTPRYLIKTRGQQVTLSCSPISGHRSVSWYQQTPGQGLQFLFEYFSETQRNKGNFPGRFSGRQFSNSRSEMNVSTLELGDSALYLCASSLGTGRGETQYFGPGTRLLVL.

CDR3 region: CASNRLNQPQHF. The DNA of the CDR3 is TGTGCCAGCAACAGACTTAATCAGCCCCAGCATTTT. This chain uses TRBV7-2 with TRBJ1-5; no definite D call. The germline V gene has CDR1 SGHTA and CDR2 FQGNSA. V gave up 7 bases and J gave up 4 bases, with 8 bases separating them. This CDR3 has 12 amino acids.

This clone has just a few counts. CDR3 protein: CASSLGRATDTQYF. The DNA for the CDR3 is TGCGCCAGCAGCTTGGGCAGGGCCACAGATACGCAGTATTTT. The chain joins TRBV5-1 to TRBJ2-3, with D possibly TRBD1 on 5 matching bases. V lost 0 bases and J 2 bases, leaving 7 bases between the germline ends. The CDR3 extends over 14 amino acids. Germline CDR1 SGHRS, CDR2 YFSETQ.

As for this clone: Distinct nucleotide sequences in the sample also encode this CDR3. J is TRBJ1-1 and V is TRBV18; TRBD1 matches at 9 bases. J was trimmed by 2 bases and V by 3 bases; bases with no gene match: 1. Germline CDR1 reads KGHSH; CDR2 reads LQKENI. The CDR3 totals 14 residues. Here the CDR3 reads CASSPGQGNTEAFF. CDR3 nucleotide sequence: TGTGCCAGCTCACCGGGACAGGGCAACACTGAAGCTTTCTTT.